Here is one T cell receptor (beta chain) with its context. Its target antigen remains unknown. Base qualities were left out, and no much larger clone turns up one base away. The CDR3 regions of human TCRbeta chains were analyzed by immunosequencing. As for the authors' bioinformatics: TCRs in the repertoires were compared against a reference library of SARS-CoV-2-specific TCRs that had been generated with the MIRA antigen-specificity platform. Breadth was defined as the fraction of unique TCRs that were SARS-CoV-2-associated, and depth was defined as the fraction of total T cells that were SARS-CoV-2-associated. Using the MIRA data, every spike-specific TCR was mapped to the spike region that the TCR reacted to and assigned to either a CD4 or a CD8 class. Log10-transformed breadth and depth values were compared by one-way ANOVA with Sidak's multiple comparisons tests. TCRdb stores this immuneACCESS table with in-frame sequences only. Part of the clones is absent; in the studies checked, under half of the shortfall reflects unresolved V genes, and no reason is known for the rest. That table furnishes V, J and clone size, whereas the DNA furnished D and trimming. This sample comprises over 110,000 clones, 92% of them detected only once. The ten largest clonotypes hold about a tenth of the sample.

Including cysteine and phenylalanine, the CDR3 has 12 amino acids. Kept here is only the CDR3 DNA, which spans 36 bases and is read in frame from base 1. Trimming takes 6 bases from V and 4 bases from J, and the germline ends sit 9 bases apart. This sample was included in a study of T cell responses to AZD1222 COVID-19 vaccine (dated by TCRdb to the early 2020s). With regard to the full study: TCR sequencing was performed for 230 to 250 trial participants, of whom some 200 were given two doses of AZD1222 and 26 were given two doses of MenACWY control vaccine. Trial participants were enrolled by age into 18-55, 56-69 and 70-plus year subgroups, with about 150, 28 and 57 TCR-sequenced participants respectively.

Results the study describes overall, beyond this receptor: No day 14 peak-response samples were available, so repertoires were characterized only after the peak T cell response. The 56-69-year group was small, and its depth increase did not reach significance, likely because of low power. Conclusions about previously exposed vaccinees are limited because only six or seven AZD1222 recipients were SARS-CoV-2 seropositive at baseline. After two AZD1222 doses, spike-specific TCR breadth and depth were significantly higher than at day 0 and than in MenACWY recipients. Participants were mostly white British and included more females than males, and it was suggested by the authors that clonal diversity may have been underestimated. Reportedly, close to half of the unique spike-specific TCRs recognized epitopes lying outside the regions that are mutated in the B.1.351 and B.1.1.7 variants. Vaccine-associated CD4 TCRs spanned the whole spike protein, with dominant responses in regions 160-218 and 743-854.

This specimen's time point label, interpreted: about 28 days (+/-7) after the second vaccine dose. AZD1222 recipients given second doses at about 4 weeks or at about 12 weeks were pooled, since spike-specific TCR depth and breadth were not found to differ between the two schedules. Samples from vaccinated people were obtained from the UK trials COV001 and COV002, which included a single-blind randomized controlled phase 2/3 trial of AZD1222 (ChAdOx1 nCoV-19) in healthy adults. For TCRbeta chain sequencing, PBMC samples from trial participants were taken at day 0 and at day 28 after the second dose.

This TCR derives from an adult who received the AZD1222 COVID-19 vaccine. The material sequenced was peripheral blood, taken 28 days after the second AZD1222 dose. Recombination connected TRBV12-3 or TRBV12-4 to TRBJ1-1, with TRBD1 perhaps the D gene, on 5 matching bases. The nucleotides read TGTGCCAGCAGGCCCGGGACCACTGAAGCTTTCTTT. This translates into CASRPGTTEAFF.